Sequencing of this T cell receptor beta chain was carried out in a study of blood T cells in healthy people across ages. Study-wide findings and caveats: Expanded clonotype shifts may have been confounded, as the donors had an unknown CMV status. Researchers deemed the diversity estimates from one million T cells underestimates.

The table lists this clonotype with many counts. The antigen is unknown. Then a second PCR, running about 7 to 11 cycles, was carried out with a sample-barcoded 5' primer and a J-beta primer mix. TCRdb recomputed calls from the 5' RACE reads with MiXCR, one row per CDR3 protein. The sample has some 790,000 distinct CDR3 sequences, about 28% seen once. The TCR comes from a woman aged 80 or over in good health. The sample comprised blood.

This CDR3 reads CATSGSGGDNEQFF. CDR3 DNA: TGTGCCACCAGTGGTAGCGGGGGGGACAATGAGCAGTTCTTC. This chain uses TRBV24-1 with TRBJ2-1; 11 bases are shared with TRBD2. The CDR3 extends over 14 amino acids. With V trimmed by 5 bases and J by 5 bases, 1 base remained unmatched. Germline V lookup: CDR1 KGHDR, CDR2 SFDVKD.